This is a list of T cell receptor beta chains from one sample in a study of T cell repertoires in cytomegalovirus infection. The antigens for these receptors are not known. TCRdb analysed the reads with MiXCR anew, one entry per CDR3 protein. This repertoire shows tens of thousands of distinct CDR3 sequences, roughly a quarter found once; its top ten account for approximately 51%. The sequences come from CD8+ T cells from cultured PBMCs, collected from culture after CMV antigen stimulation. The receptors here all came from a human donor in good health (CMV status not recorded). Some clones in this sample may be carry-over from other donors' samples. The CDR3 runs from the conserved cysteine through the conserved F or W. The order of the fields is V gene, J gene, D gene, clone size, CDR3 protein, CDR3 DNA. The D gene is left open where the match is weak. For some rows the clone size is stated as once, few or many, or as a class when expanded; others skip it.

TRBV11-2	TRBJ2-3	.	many	CASSSPVGSTDTQYF	TGTGCCAGCAGCTCCCCAGTCGGCAGCACAGATACGCAGTATTTT
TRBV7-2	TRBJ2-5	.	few	CASSGVNQETQYF	TGTGCCAGCAGTGGAGTCAACCAAGAGACCCAGTACTTC
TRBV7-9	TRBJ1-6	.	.	CASSLSSPLHF	TGTGCCAGCAGCTTATCTTCACCCCTCCACTTT
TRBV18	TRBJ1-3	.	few	CASSLAGPSSGNTIYF	TGTGCCAGCTCACTTGCAGGGCCTTCCTCTGGAAACACCATATATTTT
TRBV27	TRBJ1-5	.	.	CASSLYRERGPQHF	TGTGCCAGCAGTTTGTACAGGGAAAGGGGGCCCCAGCATTTT
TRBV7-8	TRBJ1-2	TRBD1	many	CASSALGQIDGYTF	TGTGCCAGCAGCGCTCTGGGACAGATAGATGGCTACACCTTC
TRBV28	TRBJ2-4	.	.	CASSLGATTAIQYF	TGTGCCAGCAGTTTAGGAGCCACCACGGCCATTCAGTACTTC
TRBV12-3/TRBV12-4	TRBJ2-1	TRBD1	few	CASSLTGGFYNEQFF	TGTGCCAGCAGTTTAACAGGGGGATTCTACAATGAGCAGTTCTTC
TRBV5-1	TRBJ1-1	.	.	CASSSSRNTEAFF	TGCGCCAGCAGCTCCTCTAGGAACACTGAAGCTTTCTTT
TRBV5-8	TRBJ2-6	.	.	CASSLEIWTETSGANVLTF	TGTGCCAGCAGCTTGGAGATTTGGACAGAGACCTCTGGGGCCAACGTCCTGACTTTC
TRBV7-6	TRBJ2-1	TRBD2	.	CASSSGTSGGAVLRNEQFF	TGTGCCAGCAGCTCCGGGACTAGCGGGGGGGCAGTTTTGAGGAATGAGCAGTTCTTC
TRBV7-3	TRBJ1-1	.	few	CASSSDSTEAFF	TGTGCCAGCAGCTCTGATAGCACTGAAGCTTTCTTT
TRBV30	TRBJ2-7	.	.	CAWSGRSYEQYF	TGTGCCTGGAGTGGCAGGTCCTACGAGCAGTACTTC
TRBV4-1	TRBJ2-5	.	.	CASSQRLGGFQETQYF	TGCGCCAGCAGCCAAAGGTTGGGAGGATTTCAAGAGACCCAGTACTTC
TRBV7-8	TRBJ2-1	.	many	CASSTLLARYNEQFF	TGTGCCAGCAGCACCCTACTAGCCCGTTACAATGAGCAGTTCTTC
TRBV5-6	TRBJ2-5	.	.	CASSPILETQETQYF	TGTGCCAGCAGCCCTATACTGGAAACTCAAGAGACCCAGTACTTC
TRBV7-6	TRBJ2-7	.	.	CASSPGGTYQYF	TGTGCCAGCAGCCCCGGTGGGACCTACCAGTACTTC
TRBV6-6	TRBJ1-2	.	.	CASTLSEGIRDGYTF	TGTGCCAGCACCCTTTCCGAGGGGATTAGAGATGGCTACACCTTC
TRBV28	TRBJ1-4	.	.	CASIDGGAGEKLFF	TGTGCCAGCATCGACGGGGGGGCAGGTGAAAAACTGTTTTTT
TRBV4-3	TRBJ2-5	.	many	CASSQGAFEETQYF	TGCGCCAGCAGCCAAGGTGCCTTCGAGGAGACCCAGTACTTC
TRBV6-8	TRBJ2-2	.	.	CASSPPNGAGELFF	TGTGCCAGCAGTCCGCCAAACGGGGCCGGGGAGCTGTTTTTT
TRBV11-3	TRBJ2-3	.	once	CASSPSMGDTQYF	TGTGCCAGCAGCCCGAGTATGGGGGATACGCAGTATTTT
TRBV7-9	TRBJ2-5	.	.	CASSSPTGQETQYF	TGTGCCAGCAGCTCCCCCACAGGACAAGAGACCCAGTACTTC
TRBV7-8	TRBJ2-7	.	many	CASSPYFGTDYEQYF	TGTGCCAGCAGCCCTTACTTCGGGACTGACTACGAGCAGTACTTC
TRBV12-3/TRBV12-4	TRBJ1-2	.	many	CASSGGGLFYGYTF	TGTGCCAGCAGTGGCGGGGGCCTGTTCTATGGCTACACCTTC
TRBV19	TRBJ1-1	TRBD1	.	CVSSIAGGPTEAFF	TGTGTCAGTAGTATCGCAGGGGGTCCCACTGAAGCTTTCTTT
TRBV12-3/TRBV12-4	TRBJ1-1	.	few	CASTPGAGTEAFF	TGTGCCAGCACCCCGGGGGCAGGCACTGAAGCTTTCTTT
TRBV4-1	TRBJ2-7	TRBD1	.	CASSQDYNRGHYEQYF	TGCGCCAGCAGCCAAGATTATAACAGGGGCCACTACGAGCAGTACTTC
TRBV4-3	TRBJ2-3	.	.	CASSQGSDSRTDTQYF	TGCGCCAGCAGCCAAGGGTCTGACAGTCGCACAGATACGCAGTATTTT
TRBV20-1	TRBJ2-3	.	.	CSARDLSSAGTDTQYF	TGCAGTGCTAGAGATTTAAGCTCAGCGGGCACAGATACGCAGTATTTT
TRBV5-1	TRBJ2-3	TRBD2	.	CASSLNPSGFETDTQYF	TGCGCCAGCAGCTTGAACCCTAGCGGTTTCGAGACAGATACGCAGTATTTT
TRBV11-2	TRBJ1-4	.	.	CASSQGLDEKLFF	TGTGCCAGCAGCCAGGGATTGGATGAAAAACTGTTTTTT
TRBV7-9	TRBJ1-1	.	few	CASSPPLQGTEAFF	TGTGCCAGCAGCCCCCCCCTACAGGGCACTGAAGCTTTCTTT
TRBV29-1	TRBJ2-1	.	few	CSVGGIGNEQFF	TGCAGCGTTGGGGGGATCGGCAATGAGCAGTTCTTC
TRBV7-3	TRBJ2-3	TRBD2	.	CASSPSGGHPDTQYF	TGTGCCAGCAGCCCTAGCGGGGGGCACCCAGATACGCAGTATTTT
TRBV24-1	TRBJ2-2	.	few	CATSDLGELFF	TGTGCCACCAGTGATCTCGGGGAGCTGTTTTTT
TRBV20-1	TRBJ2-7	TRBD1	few	CSARRTGAALGEQYF	TGCAGTGCTAGAAGGACAGGGGCTGCTCTGGGCGAGCAGTACTTC
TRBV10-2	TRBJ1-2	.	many	CASSEATGSLYGYTF	TGCGCCAGCAGTGAGGCCACAGGGTCCCTCTATGGCTACACCTTC
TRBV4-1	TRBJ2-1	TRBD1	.	CASSQSVPGQGKDEQFF	TGCGCCAGCAGCCAATCCGTCCCGGGACAGGGAAAAGATGAGCAGTTCTTC
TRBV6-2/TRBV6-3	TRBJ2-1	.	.	CASSPPLSPQFF	TGTGCCAGCAGTCCCCCCCTCTCTCCCCAGTTCTTC
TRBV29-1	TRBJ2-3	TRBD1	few	CSVAGTGPDTQYF	TGCAGCGTCGCTGGGACAGGTCCAGATACGCAGTATTTT
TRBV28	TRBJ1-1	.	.	CASNRLTEAFF	TGTGCCAGCAACAGGCTCACTGAAGCTTTCTTT
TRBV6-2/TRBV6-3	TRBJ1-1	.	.	CASSYERGGTEAFF	TGTGCCAGCAGTTACGAGCGGGGAGGCACTGAAGCTTTCTTT
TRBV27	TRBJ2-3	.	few	CASSLSGAASDTQYF	TGTGCCAGCAGTTTATCCGGGGCGGCCTCAGATACGCAGTATTTT
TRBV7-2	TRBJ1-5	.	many	CASSLAVGQPQHF	TGTGCCAGCAGCTTAGCCGTTGGTCAGCCCCAGCATTTT
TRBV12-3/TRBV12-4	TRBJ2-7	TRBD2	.	CASTAGTRGAEQYF	TGTGCCAGCACCGCCGGGACTAGGGGCGCCGAGCAGTACTTC
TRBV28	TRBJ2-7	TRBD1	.	CASSSLKGQRAYEQYF	TGTGCCAGCAGTTCGCTAAAGGGACAGCGAGCCTACGAGCAGTACTTC
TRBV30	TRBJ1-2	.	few	CAWTGMKRTEFNYGYTF	TGTGCCTGGACGGGGATGAAGAGGACGGAGTTTAACTATGGCTACACCTTC
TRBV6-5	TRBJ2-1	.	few	CASSDGSRNEQFF	TGTGCCAGCAGTGACGGATCAAGGAATGAGCAGTTCTTC
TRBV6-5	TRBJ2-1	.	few	CASSYSPSLGEQFF	TGTGCCAGCAGTTACTCGCCTAGCCTCGGTGAGCAGTTCTTC
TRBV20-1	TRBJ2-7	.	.	CSARGQGTYEQYF	TGCAGTGCTAGAGGTCAGGGGACCTACGAGCAGTACTTC
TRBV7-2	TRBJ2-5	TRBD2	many	CASSYTSGGGETQYF	TGTGCCAGCAGCTATACTAGCGGGGGGGGCGAGACCCAGTACTTC
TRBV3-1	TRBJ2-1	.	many	CASSQPGSNEQFF	TGTGCCAGCAGCCAACCAGGCTCCAATGAGCAGTTCTTC
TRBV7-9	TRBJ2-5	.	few	CASSLRSQETQYF	TGTGCCAGCAGCCTCAGGAGCCAAGAGACCCAGTACTTC
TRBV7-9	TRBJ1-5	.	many	CASSSNSGNQPQHF	TGTGCCAGCAGCTCCAATTCGGGCAATCAGCCCCAGCATTTT
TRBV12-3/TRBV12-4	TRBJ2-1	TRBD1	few	CASGPGGTNEQFF	TGTGCCAGCGGCCCAGGGGGTACGAATGAGCAGTTCTTC
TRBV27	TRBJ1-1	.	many	CASSLAGQDTEAFF	TGTGCCAGCAGTTTAGCTGGGCAAGACACTGAAGCTTTCTTT
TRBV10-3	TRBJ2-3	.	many	CAIKGPSTDTQYF	TGTGCCATCAAGGGACCAAGCACAGATACGCAGTATTTT
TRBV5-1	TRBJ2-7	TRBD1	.	CASSGGQGGSYEQYF	TGCGCCAGCAGCGGCGGACAGGGGGGATCCTACGAGCAGTACTTC